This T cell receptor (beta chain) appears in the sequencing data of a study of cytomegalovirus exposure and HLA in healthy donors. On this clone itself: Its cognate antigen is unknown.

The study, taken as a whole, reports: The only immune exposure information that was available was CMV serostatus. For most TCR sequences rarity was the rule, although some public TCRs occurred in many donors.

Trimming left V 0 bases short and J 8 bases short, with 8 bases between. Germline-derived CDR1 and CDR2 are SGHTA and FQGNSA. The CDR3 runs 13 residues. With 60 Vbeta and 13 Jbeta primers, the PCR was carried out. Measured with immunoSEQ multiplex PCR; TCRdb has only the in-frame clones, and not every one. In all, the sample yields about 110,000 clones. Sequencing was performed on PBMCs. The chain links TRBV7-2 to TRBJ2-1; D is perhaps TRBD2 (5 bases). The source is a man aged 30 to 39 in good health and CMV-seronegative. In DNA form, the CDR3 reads TGTGCCAGCAGCTTAGCCCGGGAAGATGAGCAGTTCTTC. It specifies CASSLAREDEQFF. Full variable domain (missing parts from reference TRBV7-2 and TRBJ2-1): GAGVSQSPSNKVTEKGKDVELRCDPISGHTALYWYRQSLGQGLEFLIYFQGNSAPDKSGLPSDRFSAERTGGSVSTLTIQRTQQEDSAVYLCASSLAREDEQFFGPGTRLTVL.